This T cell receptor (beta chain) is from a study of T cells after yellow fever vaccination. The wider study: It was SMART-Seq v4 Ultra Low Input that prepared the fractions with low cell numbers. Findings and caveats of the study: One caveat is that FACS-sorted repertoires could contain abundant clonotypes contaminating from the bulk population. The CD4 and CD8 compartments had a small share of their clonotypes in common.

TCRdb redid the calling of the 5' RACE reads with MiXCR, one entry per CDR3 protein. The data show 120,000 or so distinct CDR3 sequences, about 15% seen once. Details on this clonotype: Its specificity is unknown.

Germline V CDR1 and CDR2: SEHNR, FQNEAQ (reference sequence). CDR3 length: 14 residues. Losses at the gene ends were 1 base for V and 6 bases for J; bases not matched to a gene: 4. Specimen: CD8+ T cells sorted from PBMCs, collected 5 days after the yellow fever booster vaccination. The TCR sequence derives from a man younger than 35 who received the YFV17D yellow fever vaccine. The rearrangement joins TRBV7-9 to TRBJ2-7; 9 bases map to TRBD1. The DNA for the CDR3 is TGTGCCAGCAGCTTAGGGACAGGGGCGCGCGAGCAGTACGTC. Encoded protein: CASSLGTGAREQYV.